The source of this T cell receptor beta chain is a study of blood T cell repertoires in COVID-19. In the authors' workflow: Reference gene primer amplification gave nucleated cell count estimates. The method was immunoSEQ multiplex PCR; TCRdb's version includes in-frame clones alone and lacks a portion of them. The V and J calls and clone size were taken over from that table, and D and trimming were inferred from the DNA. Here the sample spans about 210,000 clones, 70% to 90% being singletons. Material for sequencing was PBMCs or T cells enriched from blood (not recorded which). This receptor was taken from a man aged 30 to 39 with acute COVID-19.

The DNA of the CDR3 is TGTGCCGCAGGGGGCGCAAGGGATACGCAGTATTTT. This codes for CAAGGARDTQYF. V is TRBV6-1 and J is TRBJ2-3; TRBD1 aligns across 8 bases. Germline CDR1 is MNHNS and CDR2 is SASEGT. Trimming cost V 11 bases and J 6 bases; bases outside gene matches: 7. The CDR3 is 12 residues long.